The clone carrying this T cell receptor beta chain occurred a few times. The data stem from a study of blood T cell repertoires in COVID-19. Germline loops: CDR1 MNHEY, CDR2 SMNVEV (reference sequence). The CDR3 covers 14 residues. Trimming removed 5 bases from V and 3 bases from J, with 14 bases in between. Produced via immunoSEQ multiplex PCR; TCRdb's table is partial and in-frame only. This table holds some 270,000 clones, roughly 80% found once. J is TRBJ2-7 and V is TRBV27; the D is unclear. The sample comprised peripheral blood. This clonotype originated in a person in their 70s with COVID-19, enrolled during active disease. CDR3 nucleotide sequence: TGTGCCAGCAGTCCCACAACAGAGAACTACGAGCAGTACTTC. This gives the protein CASSPTTENYEQYF.